This T cell receptor beta chain emerged from a study of blood T cells in healthy people across ages. Notes on the study in general: A strong correlation was found between TCR beta diversity and the percentage of naive T cells.

Primed by a sample-barcoded 5' primer and a J-beta primer mix, a second PCR proceeded for about 6 to 11 cycles. Via MiXCR, TCRdb re-called the 5' RACE reads, giving one row per CDR3 protein. Of some 1.8 million distinct CDR3 sequences listed, about two fifths are singletons. As for this clonotype: As yet, its antigen is unknown.

The CDR3 is 15 amino acids. The germline V gene has CDR1 ENHRY and CDR2 SYGVKD. J gave up 3 bases and V 2 bases, and 2 bases lay outside the gene matches. V is TRBV10-3 and J is TRBJ1-2; 11 positions match TRBD1. Material: blood. This receptor was taken from a human donor in good health. In DNA form, the CDR3 reads TGTGCCATCAGTGAGAGGACAGGGGGCGACTATGGCTACACCTTC. Its translation is CAISERTGGDYGYTF.